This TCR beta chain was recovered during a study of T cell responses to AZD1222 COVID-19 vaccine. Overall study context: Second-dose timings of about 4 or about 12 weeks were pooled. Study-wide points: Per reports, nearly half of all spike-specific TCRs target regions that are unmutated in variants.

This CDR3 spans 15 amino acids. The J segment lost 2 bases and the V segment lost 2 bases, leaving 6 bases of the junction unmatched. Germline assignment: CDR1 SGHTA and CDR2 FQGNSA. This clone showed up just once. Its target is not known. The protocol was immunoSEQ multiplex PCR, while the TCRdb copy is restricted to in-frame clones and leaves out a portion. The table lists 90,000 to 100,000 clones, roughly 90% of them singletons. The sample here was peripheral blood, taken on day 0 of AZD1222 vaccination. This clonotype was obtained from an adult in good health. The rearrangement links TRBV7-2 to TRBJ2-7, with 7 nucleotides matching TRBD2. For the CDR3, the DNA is TGTGCCAGCAGCTTAATGGGCGGGAGTACCTACGAGCAGTACTTC. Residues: CASSLMGGSTYEQYF.